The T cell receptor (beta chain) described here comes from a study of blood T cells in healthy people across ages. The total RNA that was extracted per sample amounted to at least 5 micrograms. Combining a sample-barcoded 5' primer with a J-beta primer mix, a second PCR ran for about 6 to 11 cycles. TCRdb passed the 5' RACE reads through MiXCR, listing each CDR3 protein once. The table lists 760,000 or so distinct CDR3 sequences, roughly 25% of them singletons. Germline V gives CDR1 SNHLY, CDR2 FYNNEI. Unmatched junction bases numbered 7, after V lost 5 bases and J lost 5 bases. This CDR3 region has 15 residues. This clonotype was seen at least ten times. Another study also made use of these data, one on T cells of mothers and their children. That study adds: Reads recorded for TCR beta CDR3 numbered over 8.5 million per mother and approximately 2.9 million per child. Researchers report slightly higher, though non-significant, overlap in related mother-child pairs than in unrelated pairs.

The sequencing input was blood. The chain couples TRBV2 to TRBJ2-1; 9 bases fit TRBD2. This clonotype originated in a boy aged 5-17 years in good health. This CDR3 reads CASSFWTSADNEQFF. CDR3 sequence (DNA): TGTGCCAGCAGTTTCTGGACTAGCGCGGACAATGAGCAGTTCTTC.